These 9 T cell receptor beta chains were sequenced from one sample in a study of blood T cell repertoires in COVID-19. Data came from immunoSEQ multiplex PCR; TCRdb stores just in-frame clones and leaves some out. The data contain about 130,000 clones, roughly four fifths of them singletons. Source material: peripheral blood. The source is a man aged 25 to 40 with COVID-19, enrolled during active disease.

The J gene is TRBJ1-1, the V gene TRBV11-1, with 9 bases aligning to TRBD1. The J segment lost 4 bases and the V segment lost 5 bases, leaving 5 bases of the junction unmatched. Germline-derived CDR1 and CDR2 are SGHAT and FQDESV (reference sequence). This CDR3 comprises 14 residues. The CDR3 loop reads CASSLQGAGTEAFF. The CDR3 DNA sequence: TGTGCCAGCAGCCTACAGGGGGCTGGCACTGAAGCTTTCTTT. Based on the CDR3 plus reference TRBV11-1 and TRBJ1-1, the full variable domain is EAEVAQSPRYKITEKSQAVAFWCDPISGHATLYWYRQILGQGPELLVQFQDESVVDDSQLPKDRFSAERLKGVDSTLKIQPAELGDSAMYLCASSLQGAGTEAFFGQGTRLTVV.

This clone is labeled as medium-sized (0.01 to 0.1%). The chain links TRBV4-1 to TRBJ2-7; 9 bases match TRBD2. After removal of 1 base from V and 3 bases from J, the junction contained 7 bases not matched to a gene. Per germline, CDR1 MGHRA and CDR2 YSYEKL. This CDR3 spans 16 amino acids. The CDR3 region is CASSQVVAGGFYEQYF. Written as DNA, the CDR3 is TGCGCCAGCAGCCAAGTCGTCGCGGGAGGGTTCTACGAGCAGTACTTC.

The chain has TRBV27 and TRBJ2-7, with 7 bases lining up with TRBD2. The CDR3 covers 12 residues. Unmatched junction bases numbered 1, after V lost 4 bases and J lost 4 bases. Germline V lookup: CDR1 MNHEY, CDR2 SMNVEV (reference sequence). Written as DNA, the CDR3 is TGTGCCAGCAGTTCGGGGGGATACGAGCAGTACTTC. As protein: CASSSGGYEQYF.

The rearrangement uses TRBV29-1 and TRBJ2-2, with D tentatively TRBD1 (6 bases). Looked up from germline, CDR1 is SQVTM and CDR2 is ANQGSEA. CDR3 length: 14 residues. Trimming cost V 7 bases and J 1 base, with 13 bases left between them. Here the CDR3 DNA reads TGCAGCGCGACAGGCGCAATGAACACCGGGGAGCTGTTTTTT. Its translation is CSATGAMNTGELFF.

Written as DNA, the CDR3 is TGTGCTAGTGGTATTAGGACAGGCTACGAGCAGTACTTC. It codes for CASGIRTGYEQYF. This chain joins TRBV12-5 and TRBJ2-7; TRBD1 aligns across 7 bases. CDR1 LGHNT and CDR2 FRNRAP come from the germline V gene. The CDR3 is made up of 13 amino acids. V shed 5 bases and J 3 bases; nucleotides not matched to a gene: 4.

V usage is TRBV30 and J usage is TRBJ2-2, with 9 bases lining up with TRBD2. Germline V CDR1 and CDR2: GTSNPN, SVGIG (reference sequence). This CDR3 is 14 amino acids long. The trim removed 4 bases at V and 7 bases at J, leaving 7 bases unmatched. CDR3 amino acids: CAWTSGIWIGELFF. The CDR3 DNA reads as TGTGCCTGGACTAGCGGGATATGGATCGGGGAGCTGTTTTTT.

The CDR3 region has the DNA TGTGCCAGCAGTCAACAGGAGAATGGTGCGCAGTATTTT. Its translation: CASSQQENGAQYF. The V gene is TRBV12-3 or TRBV12-4, the J gene TRBJ2-3; possible D gene TRBD1, 5 bases. This CDR3 contains 13 residues. V lost 5 bases to trimming and J lost 10 bases, with 16 bases between them.

This chain links TRBV27 with TRBJ1-1; a possible D gene is TRBD1 (5 bases). Germline V lookup: CDR1 MNHEY, CDR2 SMNVEV (reference sequence). Trimming stripped 2 bases from V and 5 bases from J, with 15 bases between. The CDR3 loop spans 15 amino acids. The CDR3 DNA sequence: TGTGCCAGCAGTTTACTGGGGGGTCGGCGGACTGAAGCTTTCTTT. This sequence encodes CASSLLGGRRTEAFF.

The CDR3 loop is CASSWGQGKSHLTRRYGYTF. In DNA form, the CDR3 reads TGTGCCAGCAGTTGGGGACAGGGAAAGTCCCATTTAACTCGGAGGTATGGCTACACCTTC. This rearrangement joins TRBV28 to TRBJ1-2, with 9 nucleotides matching TRBD1. In germline, CDR1 is MDHEN, CDR2 SYDVKM. This CDR3 contains 20 residues. J was trimmed by 5 bases and V by 4 bases; bases with no gene match: 23.